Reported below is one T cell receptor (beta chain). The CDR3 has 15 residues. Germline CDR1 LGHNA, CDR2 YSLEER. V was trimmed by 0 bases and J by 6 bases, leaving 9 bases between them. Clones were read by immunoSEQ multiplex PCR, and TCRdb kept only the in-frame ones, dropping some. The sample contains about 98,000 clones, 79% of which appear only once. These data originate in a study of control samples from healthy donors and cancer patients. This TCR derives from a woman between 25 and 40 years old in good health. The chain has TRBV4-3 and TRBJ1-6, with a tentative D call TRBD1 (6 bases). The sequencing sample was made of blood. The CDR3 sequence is CASSQDHRVNSPLHF. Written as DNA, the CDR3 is TGCGCCAGCAGCCAAGATCACAGGGTTAATTCACCCCTCCACTTT.